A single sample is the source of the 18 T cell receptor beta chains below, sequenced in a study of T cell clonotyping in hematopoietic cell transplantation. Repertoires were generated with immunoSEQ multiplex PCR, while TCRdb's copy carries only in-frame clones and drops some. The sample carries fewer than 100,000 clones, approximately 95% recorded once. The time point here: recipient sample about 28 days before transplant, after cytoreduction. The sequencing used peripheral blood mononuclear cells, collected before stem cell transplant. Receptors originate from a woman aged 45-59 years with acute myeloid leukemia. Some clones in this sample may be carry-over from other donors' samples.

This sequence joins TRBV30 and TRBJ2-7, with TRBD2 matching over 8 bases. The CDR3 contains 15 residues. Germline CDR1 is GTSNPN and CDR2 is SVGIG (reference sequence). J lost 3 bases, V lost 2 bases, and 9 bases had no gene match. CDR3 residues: CAWSSPTSAVYEQYF. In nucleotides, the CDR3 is TGTGCCTGGAGTTCACCGACTAGCGCTGTCTACGAGCAGTACTTC.

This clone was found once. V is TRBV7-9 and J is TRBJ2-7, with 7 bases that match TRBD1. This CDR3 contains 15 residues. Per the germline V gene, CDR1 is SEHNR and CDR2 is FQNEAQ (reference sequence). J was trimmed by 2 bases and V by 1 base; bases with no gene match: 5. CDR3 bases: TGTGCCAGCAGCTTAGGGGCAGGGGGTCCCTACGAGCAGTACTTC. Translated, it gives CASSLGAGGPYEQYF.

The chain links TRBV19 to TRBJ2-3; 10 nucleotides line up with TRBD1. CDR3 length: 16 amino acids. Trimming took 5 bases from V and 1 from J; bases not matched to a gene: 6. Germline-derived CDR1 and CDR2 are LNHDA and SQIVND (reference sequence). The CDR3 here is CASSARQGAGTDTQYF. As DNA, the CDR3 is TGTGCCAGTAGTGCGCGACAGGGGGCTGGCACAGATACGCAGTATTTT.

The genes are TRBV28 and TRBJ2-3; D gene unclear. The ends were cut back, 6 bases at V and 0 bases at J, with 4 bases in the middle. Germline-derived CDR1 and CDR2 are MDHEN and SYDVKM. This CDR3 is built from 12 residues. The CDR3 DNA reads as TGTGCCAGCAGGCGAAGCACAGATACGCAGTATTTT. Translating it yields CASRRSTDTQYF.

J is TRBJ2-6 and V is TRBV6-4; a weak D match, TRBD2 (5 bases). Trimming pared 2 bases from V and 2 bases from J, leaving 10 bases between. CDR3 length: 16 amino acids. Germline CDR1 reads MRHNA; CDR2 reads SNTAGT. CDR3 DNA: TGTGCCAGCAGTGACCGACCGGGAACTGGGGCCAACGTCCTGACTTTC. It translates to CASSDRPGTGANVLTF.

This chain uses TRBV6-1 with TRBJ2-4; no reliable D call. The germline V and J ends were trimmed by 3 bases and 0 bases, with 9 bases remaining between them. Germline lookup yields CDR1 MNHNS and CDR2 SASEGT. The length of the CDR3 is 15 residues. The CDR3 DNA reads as TGTGCCAGCAGTGATTCGGCGATAGCCAAAAACATTCAGTACTTC. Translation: CASSDSAIAKNIQYF.

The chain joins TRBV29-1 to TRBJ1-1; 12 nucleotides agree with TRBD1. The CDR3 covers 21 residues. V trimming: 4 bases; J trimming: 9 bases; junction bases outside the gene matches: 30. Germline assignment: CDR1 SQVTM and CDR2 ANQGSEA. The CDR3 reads CSVAALFTGDRGQGPSGKAFF. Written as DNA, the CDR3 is TGCAGCGTTGCCGCATTATTTACCGGGGACAGGGGGCAGGGGCCATCGGGGAAAGCTTTCTTT.

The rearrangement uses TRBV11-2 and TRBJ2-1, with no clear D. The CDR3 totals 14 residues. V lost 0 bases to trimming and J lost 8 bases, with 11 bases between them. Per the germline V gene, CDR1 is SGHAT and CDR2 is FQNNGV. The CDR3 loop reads CASSLDLGLYEQFF. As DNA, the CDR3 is TGTGCCAGCAGCTTAGACCTCGGTCTATATGAGCAGTTCTTC. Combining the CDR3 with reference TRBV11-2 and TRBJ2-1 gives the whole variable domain EAGVAQSPRYKIIEKRQSVAFWCNPISGHATLYWYQQILGQGPKLLIQFQNNGVVDDSQLPKDRFSAERLKGVDSTLKIQPAKLEDSAVYLCASSLDLGLYEQFFGPGTRLTVL.

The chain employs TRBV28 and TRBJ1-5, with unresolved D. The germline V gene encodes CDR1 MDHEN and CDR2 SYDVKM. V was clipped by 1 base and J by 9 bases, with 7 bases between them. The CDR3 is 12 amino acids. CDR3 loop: CASSLLPGPQHF. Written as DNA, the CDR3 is TGTGCCAGCAGTTTATTACCAGGGCCCCAGCATTTT. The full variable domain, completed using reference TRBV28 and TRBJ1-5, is DVKVTQSSRYLVKRTGEKVFLECVQDMDHENMFWYRQDPGLGLRLIYFSYDVKMKEKGDIPEGYSVSREKKERFSLILESASTNQTSMYLCASSLLPGPQHFGDGTRLSIL.

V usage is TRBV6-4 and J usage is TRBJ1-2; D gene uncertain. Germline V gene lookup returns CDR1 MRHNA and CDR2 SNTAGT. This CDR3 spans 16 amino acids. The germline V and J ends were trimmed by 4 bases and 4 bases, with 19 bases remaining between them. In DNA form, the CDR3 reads TGTGCCAGCAGTGGGGGAATGGCAGGCCCCTCCTATGGCTACACCTTC. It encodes CASSGGMAGPSYGYTF.

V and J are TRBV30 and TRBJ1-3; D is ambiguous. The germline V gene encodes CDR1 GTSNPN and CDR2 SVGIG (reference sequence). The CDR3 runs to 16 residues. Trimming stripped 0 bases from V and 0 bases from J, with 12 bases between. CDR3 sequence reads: CAWSVPHRSSGNTIYF. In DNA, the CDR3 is TGTGCCTGGAGTGTACCCCACCGGAGCTCTGGAAACACCATATATTTT.

This chain's CDR3 is CASKFGRGVRVDTEAFF. The CDR3 coding sequence is TGTGCCAGCAAGTTCGGGCGGGGCGTGAGAGTTGACACTGAAGCTTTCTTT. The rearrangement links TRBV2 to TRBJ1-1; D may be TRBD1 (5 bases). CDR1 and CDR2 (germline): SNHLY, FYNNEI. The length of the CDR3 is 17 residues. V was trimmed by 7 bases and J by 3 bases, leaving 24 bases between them.

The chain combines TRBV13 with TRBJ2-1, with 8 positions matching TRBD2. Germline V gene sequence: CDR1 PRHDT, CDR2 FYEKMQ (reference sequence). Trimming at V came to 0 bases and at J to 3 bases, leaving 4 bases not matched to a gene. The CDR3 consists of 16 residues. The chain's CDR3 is CASSLGTSEDYNEQFF. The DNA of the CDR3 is TGTGCCAGCAGCTTAGGGACTAGCGAGGACTACAATGAGCAGTTCTTC.

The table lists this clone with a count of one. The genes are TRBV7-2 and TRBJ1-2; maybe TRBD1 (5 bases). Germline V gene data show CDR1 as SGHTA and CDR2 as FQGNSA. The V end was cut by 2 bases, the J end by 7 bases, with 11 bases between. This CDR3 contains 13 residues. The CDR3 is CASSLRGIGGYTF. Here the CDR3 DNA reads TGTGCCAGCAGCTTAAGGGGAATTGGTGGCTACACCTTC.

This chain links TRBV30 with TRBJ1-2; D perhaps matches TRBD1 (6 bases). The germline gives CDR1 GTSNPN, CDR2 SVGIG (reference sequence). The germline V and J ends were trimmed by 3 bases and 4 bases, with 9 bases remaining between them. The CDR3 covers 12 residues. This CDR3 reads CAWSPDSYGYTF. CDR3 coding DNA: TGTGCCTGGAGCCCGGACAGCTATGGCTACACCTTC.

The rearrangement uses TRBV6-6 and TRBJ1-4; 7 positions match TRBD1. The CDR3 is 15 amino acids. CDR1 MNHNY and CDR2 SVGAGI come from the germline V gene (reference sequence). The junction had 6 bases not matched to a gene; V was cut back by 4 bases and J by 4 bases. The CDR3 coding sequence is TGTGCCAGCAGTTTCCCAGGGGGGGGTAATGAAAAACTGTTTTTT. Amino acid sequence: CASSFPGGGNEKLFF.

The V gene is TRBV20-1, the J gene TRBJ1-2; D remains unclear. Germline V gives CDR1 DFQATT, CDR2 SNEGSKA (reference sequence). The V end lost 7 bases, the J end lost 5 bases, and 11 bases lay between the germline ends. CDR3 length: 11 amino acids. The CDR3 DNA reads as TGCAGTGGTACGAAAGATTATGGCTACACCTTC. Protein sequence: CSGTKDYGYTF.

The CDR3 DNA reads TGCGCCAGCAGCCAAGGGAGGCGGGAGAGAACTGGAAACACCATATATTTT. This gives the protein CASSQGRRERTGNTIYF. The rearrangement uses TRBV4-1 and TRBJ1-3; D is unclear. CDR3 length: 17 residues. Germline assignment: CDR1 MGHRA and CDR2 YSYEKL. V gave up 1 base and J gave up 2 bases, with 15 bases separating them.